One sample yielded the 20 T cell receptor beta chains listed below, sequenced in a study of identifying expanded T cells in peripheral blood. Sequencing was performed with immunoSEQ multiplex PCR; in TCRdb, only in-frame clones are kept and a portion is missing. The sample has about 120,000 clones; roughly 80% are singletons. Material for sequencing was blood. Receptor source: a person aged 18 to 69 in good health.

The rearrangement joins TRBV6-5 to TRBJ1-1; 7 nucleotides align to TRBD1. The junction had 4 bases not matched to a gene; V was cut back by 4 bases and J by 2 bases. The CDR3 spans 14 residues. CDR1 is MNHEY, CDR2 SVGAGI, per germline. The CDR3 region is CASSSHRGNTEAFF. CDR3 nucleotide sequence: TGTGCCAGCAGTTCCCACAGGGGCAACACTGAAGCTTTCTTT.

J is TRBJ2-7 and V is TRBV27; D gene uncertain. The V end was cut by 7 bases, the J end by 2 bases, with 15 bases between. Germline CDR1 reads MNHEY; CDR2 reads SMNVEV (reference sequence). The CDR3 sequence is 14 residues long. The CDR3 DNA reads as TGTGCCAGCAAGGATCAGGAACACACCTACGAGCAGTACTTC. Amino acid sequence: CASKDQEHTYEQYF.

J is TRBJ1-2 and V is TRBV4-3, with D perhaps TRBD1 (6 bases). CDR1 LGHNA and CDR2 YSLEER come from the germline V gene. V lost 0 bases to trimming and J lost 1 base, with 30 bases between them. The length of the CDR3 is 22 residues. The CDR3 region has the DNA TGCGCCAGCAGCCAAGAAACACCGGAGTTTTTAGGCTACCGGGACAATAACTATGGCTACACCTTC. Its translation is CASSQETPEFLGYRDNNYGYTF.

This clone was seen a single time. The chain combines TRBV7-2 with TRBJ1-2; D is possibly TRBD1 (6 bases). V lost 10 bases to trimming and J lost 1 base, with 10 bases between them. Per the germline V gene, CDR1 is SGHTA and CDR2 is FQGNSA. CDR3 size: 12 residues. In DNA form, the CDR3 reads TGTGCCAAGGGGGAGTATAACTATGGCTACACCTTC. Protein sequence: CAKGEYNYGYTF. Full variable domain (remainder filled in from reference TRBV7-2 and TRBJ1-2): GAGVSQSPSNKVTEKGKDVELRCDPISGHTALYWYRQSLGQGLEFLIYFQGNSAPDKSGLPSDRFSAERTGGSVSTLTIQRTQQEDSAVYLCAKGEYNYGYTFGSGTRLTVV.

The genes are TRBV2 and TRBJ2-7, with TRBD1 identical over 8 bases. With V trimmed by 4 bases and J by 9 bases, 5 bases remained unmatched. The CDR3 has 12 amino acids. Germline V gene sequence: CDR1 SNHLY, CDR2 FYNNEI. The CDR3 DNA sequence: TGTGCCAGCAGTGGGCAGGGGGCAGCGCAGTACTTC. Translated, it gives CASSGQGAAQYF.

The chain couples TRBV18 to TRBJ1-5; 11 nucleotides align to TRBD1. Per the germline V gene, CDR1 is KGHSH and CDR2 is LQKENI. The V and J ends lost 3 bases and 5 bases, in that order; junction bases with no gene match: 6. The CDR3 is 16 residues long. The DNA for the CDR3 is TGTGCCAGCTCACCTGGGACAGGGGGTATGGATCAGCCCCAGCATTTT. Translated: CASSPGTGGMDQPQHF.

This clone has just one count. The chain carries TRBV7-8 and TRBJ2-5; TRBD1 is a possible D gene (5 bases). Germline CDR1 is SGHVS and CDR2 is FQNEAQ. The CDR3 length is 15 residues. V was clipped by 5 bases and J by 2 bases, with 15 bases between them. This chain's CDR3 is CASSPRVSQQETQYF. The CDR3, as DNA: TGTGCCAGCAGCCCCAGGGTTTCCCAACAAGAGACCCAGTACTTC.

This clone came up once. The chain has TRBV29-1 and TRBJ1-5; 9 bases agree with TRBD1. Losses at the gene ends were 6 bases for V and 8 bases for J; bases not matched to a gene: 14. The length of the CDR3 is 15 residues. Germline assignment: CDR1 SQVTM and CDR2 ANQGSEA. The CDR3 DNA reads as TGCAGCGTCCAAGCCACAGGGGGCTTAGATGAGCCCCAGCATTTT. Its translation is CSVQATGGLDEPQHF. Full variable domain (outside the CDR3, taken from reference TRBV29-1 and TRBJ1-5): SAVISQKPSRDICQRGTSLTIQCQVDSQVTMMFWYRQQPGQSLTLIATANQGSEATYESGFVIDKFPISRPNLTFSTLTVSNMSPEDSSIYLCSVQATGGLDEPQHFGDGTRLSIL.

On this clone itself: This CDR3 is also generated by other DNA sequences in the sample. The rearrangement joins TRBV27 to TRBJ2-7; D gene ambiguous. Germline V CDR1 and CDR2: MNHEY, SMNVEV (reference sequence). V lost 5 bases and J 4 bases, leaving 12 bases between the germline ends. The CDR3 length is 13 residues. The CDR3 region has the DNA TGTGCCAGCAGTCGACCCCAAGGGTACGAGCAGTACTTC. Translating gives CASSRPQGYEQYF.

The chain links TRBV2 to TRBJ2-1, with D uncertain. Germline CDR1 reads SNHLY; CDR2 reads FYNNEI. CDR3 length: 11 amino acids. Trimming removed 11 bases from V and 1 base from J, with 6 bases in between. The CDR3 protein is CAFRSYNEQFF. The DNA for the CDR3 is TGTGCCTTTCGATCCTACAATGAGCAGTTCTTC.

The CDR3 sequence is CSAAREGADTQYF. The CDR3 coding sequence is TGCAGCGCCGCCAGGGAGGGGGCAGATACGCAGTATTTT. This rearrangement joins TRBV29-1 to TRBJ2-3; weak D call: TRBD2 (7 bases). This CDR3 has 13 residues. Trimming removed 7 bases from V and 4 bases from J, with 15 bases in between. Germline CDR1 reads SQVTM; CDR2 reads ANQGSEA.

The gene calls are TRBV9 and TRBJ1-5; tentatively, D is TRBD1 (6 bases). The CDR3 covers 14 residues. Germline loops: CDR1 SGDLS, CDR2 YYNGEE. V was pared by 3 bases and J by 4 bases, with 11 bases between. CDR3 in DNA: TGTGCCAGCAGCGCCCAGGGGAGGAATCAGCCCCAGCATTTT. As protein: CASSAQGRNQPQHF. Full variable domain (outside the CDR3, taken from reference TRBV9 and TRBJ1-5): DSGVTQTPKHLITATGQRVTLRCSPRSGDLSVYWYQQSLDQGLQFLIQYYNGEERAKGNILERFSAQQFPDLHSELNLSSLELGDSALYFCASSAQGRNQPQHFGDGTRLSIL.

The rearrangement links TRBV18 to TRBJ1-1, with D uncertain. The germline V gene has CDR1 KGHSH and CDR2 LQKENI. CDR3 length: 12 amino acids. The ends were cut back, 3 bases at V and 2 bases at J, with 4 bases in the middle. CDR3: CASSPLNTEAFF. CDR3 bases: TGTGCCAGCTCACCGTTAAACACTGAAGCTTTCTTT.

The V gene is TRBV10-3, the J gene TRBJ1-1; no definite D call. The germline V and J ends were trimmed by 7 bases and 1 base, with 22 bases remaining between them. CDR1 is ENHRY, CDR2 SYGVKD, per germline. This CDR3 region has 17 residues. The CDR3 protein is CAITPGSRAVSNTEAFF. The CDR3 DNA follows: TGTGCCATCACCCCCGGCAGTCGGGCGGTTTCGAACACTGAAGCTTTCTTT.

The chain joins TRBV27 to TRBJ1-2; possibly TRBD1 for D (5 bases). The V gene's germline CDR1 is MNHEY and CDR2 SMNVEV (reference sequence). Deletions cut 5 bases from V and 2 bases from J, with 12 bases between. This CDR3 has 14 residues. The CDR3 protein is CASSAGPINYGYTF. The CDR3 DNA sequence: TGTGCCAGCAGTGCGGGACCGATCAACTATGGCTACACCTTC.

This chain joins TRBV19 and TRBJ2-1; D call uncertain. The CDR3 contains 14 residues. Germline V gene lookup returns CDR1 LNHDA and CDR2 SQIVND (reference sequence). V was cut by 4 bases and J by 10 bases, with 17 bases left in between. CDR3 region: CASSTPSGPGEQFF. The CDR3 coding sequence is TGTGCCAGTAGTACTCCTTCAGGTCCTGGGGAGCAGTTCTTC.

The chain combines TRBV10-3 with TRBJ1-1, with TRBD1 as a possible D gene (6 bases). The CDR3 sequence is 13 residues long. The germline gives CDR1 ENHRY, CDR2 SYGVKD. The ends were cut back, 5 bases at V and 5 bases at J, with 12 bases in the middle. CDR3 amino acids: CAISPPTGTEAFF. CDR3 coding DNA: TGTGCCATCAGTCCACCGACAGGTACTGAAGCTTTCTTT.

The chain has TRBV30 and TRBJ1-1; D is unresolved. The V and J ends lost 0 bases and 5 bases respectively, with 10 bases between them. CDR1 and CDR2 (germline): GTSNPN, SVGIG (reference sequence). The CDR3 runs 13 residues. Written as DNA, the CDR3 is TGTGCCTGGAGTGTACATAAGGGAACTGAAGCTTTCTTT. This translates into CAWSVHKGTEAFF.

To note about this clone: Distinct nucleotide sequences in the sample also encode this CDR3. The V gene is TRBV30, the J gene TRBJ2-4; no firm D call. The V and J ends lost 6 bases and 1 base respectively, with 10 bases between them. The CDR3 consists of 13 residues. The germline gives CDR1 GTSNPN, CDR2 SVGIG (reference sequence). The CDR3 DNA follows: TGTGCCTGCGCCGTGGGGGCCAAAAACATTCAGTACTTC. Translation gives CACAVGAKNIQYF. The full variable domain, with the rest looked up from reference TRBV30 and TRBJ2-4, is SQTIHQWPATLVQPVGSPLSLECTVEGTSNPNLYWYRQAAGRGLQLLFYSVGIGQISSEVPQNLSASRPQDRQFILSSKKLLLSDSGFYLCACAVGAKNIQYFGAGTRLSVL.

A few counts support this clone. The V call is TRBV7-2, the J call TRBJ1-6; D uncertain. Per germline, CDR1 SGHTA and CDR2 FQGNSA. V lost 2 bases to trimming and J lost 10 bases, with 12 bases between them. This CDR3 has 14 amino acids. The CDR3 DNA reads as TGTGCCAGCAGCTTACTGGCCAGTGCGTCACCCCTCCACTTT. This translates into CASSLLASASPLHF.